The present T cell receptor beta chain was sequenced within a study of T cell responses to AZD1222 COVID-19 vaccine. Study results and limitations: Two AZD1222 administrations were followed by greater Spike-specific TCR breadth and depth. Reports indicate that nearly half of spike-specific TCRs are directed at unmutated variant regions.

The table came from immunoSEQ multiplex PCR; TCRdb's copy has only in-frame clones and leaves some out. The sample lists around 140,000 clones; approximately 86% were seen once. Turning to this clone: Its antigen is as yet unknown.

Doses given second, at about 4 or about 12 weeks, were pooled. CDR3 length: 16 amino acids. Germline V gene lookup returns CDR1 ENHRY and CDR2 SYGVKD. Trimming pared 2 bases from V and 1 base from J, leaving 12 bases between. The material was peripheral blood, obtained 28 days after the second AZD1222 dose. This sequence was found in an adult who received the AZD1222 COVID-19 vaccine. V is TRBV10-3 and J is TRBJ1-3; D is perhaps TRBD1 (5 bases). DNA for the CDR3: TGTGCCATCAGTGAGATGCCCCAGGGTTCTGGAAACACCATATATTTT. Residues: CAISEMPQGSGNTIYF.